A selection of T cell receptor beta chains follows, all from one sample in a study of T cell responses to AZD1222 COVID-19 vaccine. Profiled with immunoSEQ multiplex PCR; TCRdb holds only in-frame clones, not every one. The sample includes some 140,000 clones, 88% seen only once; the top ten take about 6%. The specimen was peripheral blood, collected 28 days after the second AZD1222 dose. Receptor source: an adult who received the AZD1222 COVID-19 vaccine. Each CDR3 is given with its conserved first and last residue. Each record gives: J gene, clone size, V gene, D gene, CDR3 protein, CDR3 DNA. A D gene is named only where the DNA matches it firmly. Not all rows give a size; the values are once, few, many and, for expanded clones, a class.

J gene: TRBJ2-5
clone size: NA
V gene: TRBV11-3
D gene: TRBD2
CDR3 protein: CASSLFSGASETQYF
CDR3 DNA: TGTGCCAGCAGCTTATTTAGCGGGGCGAGCGAGACCCAGTACTTC

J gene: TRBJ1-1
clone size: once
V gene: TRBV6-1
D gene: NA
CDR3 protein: CASSDGTYRAFF
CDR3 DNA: TGTGCCAGCAGTGATGGGACATACAGAGCTTTCTTT

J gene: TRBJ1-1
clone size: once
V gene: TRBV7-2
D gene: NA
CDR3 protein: CASSARARGEAFF
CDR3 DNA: TGTGCCAGCAGCGCCAGGGCCCGAGGTGAAGCTTTCTTT

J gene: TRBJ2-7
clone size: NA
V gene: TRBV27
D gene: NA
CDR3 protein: CASTQNRGANEQYF
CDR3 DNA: TGTGCCAGCACCCAAAATAGGGGGGCTAACGAGCAGTACTTC

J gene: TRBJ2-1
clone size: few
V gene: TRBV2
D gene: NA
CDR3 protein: CASSERGFPYNEQFF
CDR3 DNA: TGTGCCAGCAGTGAGCGAGGATTCCCCTACAATGAGCAGTTCTTC

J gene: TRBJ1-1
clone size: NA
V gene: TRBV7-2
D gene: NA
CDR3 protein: CASSFGPNTEAFF
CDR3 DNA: TGTGCCAGCAGCTTTGGGCCGAACACTGAAGCTTTCTTT

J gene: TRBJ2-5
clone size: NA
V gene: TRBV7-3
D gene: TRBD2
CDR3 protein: CASSLNPAGGPETQYF
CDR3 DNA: TGTGCCAGCAGCTTAAACCCGGCGGGGGGGCCAGAGACCCAGTACTTC

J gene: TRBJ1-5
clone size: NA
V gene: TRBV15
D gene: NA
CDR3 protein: CATSRGGGRHQPQHF
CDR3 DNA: TGTGCCACCAGCAGAGGGGGCGGCCGTCACCAGCCCCAGCATTTT

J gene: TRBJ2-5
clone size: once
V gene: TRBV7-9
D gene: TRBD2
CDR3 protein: CASTSAGTTHQETQYF
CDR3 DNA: TGTGCCAGCACCTCAGCCGGGACTACCCACCAAGAGACCCAGTACTTC

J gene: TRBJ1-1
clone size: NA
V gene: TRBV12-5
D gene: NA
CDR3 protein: CASGRGTEAFF
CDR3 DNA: TGTGCTAGTGGTCGGGGCACTGAAGCTTTCTTT

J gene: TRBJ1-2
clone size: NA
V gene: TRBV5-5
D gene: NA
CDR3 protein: CASSLDSYGYTF
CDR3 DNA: TGTGCCAGCAGCTTGGACAGCTATGGCTACACCTTC

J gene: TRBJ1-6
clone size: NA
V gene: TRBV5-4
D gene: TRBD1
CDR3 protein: CASSTRTGGDSPLHF
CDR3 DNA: TGTGCCAGCAGCACCAGGACAGGGGGGGATTCACCCCTCCACTTT

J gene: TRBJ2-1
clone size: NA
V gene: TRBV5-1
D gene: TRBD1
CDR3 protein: CASSRGTGGREQFF
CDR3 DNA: TGCGCCAGCAGCCGGGGGACAGGGGGCAGAGAGCAGTTCTTC

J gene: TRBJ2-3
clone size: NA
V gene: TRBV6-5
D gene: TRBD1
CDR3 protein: CASSRQGPDTQYF
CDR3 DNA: TGTGCCAGCAGTCGACAGGGCCCAGATACGCAGTATTTT

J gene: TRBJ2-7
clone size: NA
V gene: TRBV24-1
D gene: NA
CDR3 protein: CATSPGTGVVYEQYF
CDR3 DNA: TGTGCCACCTCCCCCGGGACGGGGGTGGTCTACGAGCAGTACTTC

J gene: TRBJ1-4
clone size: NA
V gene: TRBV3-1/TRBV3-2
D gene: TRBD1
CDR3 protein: CASSQQGADEKLFF
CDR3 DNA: TGTGCCAGCAGCCAACAGGGGGCGGATGAAAAACTGTTTTTT

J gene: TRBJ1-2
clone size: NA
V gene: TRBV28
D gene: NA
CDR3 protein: CASSFGQGHYGYTF
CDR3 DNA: TGTGCCAGCAGTTTTGGCCAAGGGCACTATGGCTACACCTTC

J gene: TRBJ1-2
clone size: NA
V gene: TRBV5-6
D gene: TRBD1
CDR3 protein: CASSLGATGANYGYTF
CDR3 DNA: TGTGCCAGCAGCTTGGGGGCCACAGGGGCGAACTATGGCTACACCTTC

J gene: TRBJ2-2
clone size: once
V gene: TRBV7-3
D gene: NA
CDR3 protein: CASTPGGGGAGELFF
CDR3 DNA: TGTGCCAGCACCCCCGGGGGAGGTGGCGCCGGGGAGCTGTTTTTT